This T cell receptor beta chain emerged from a study of a mutant IDH1 vaccine in newly diagnosed glioma. CDR3 size: 13 residues. CDR1 SGHAT and CDR2 FQNNGV come from the germline V gene. Trimming cost V 3 bases and J 4 bases, with 6 bases left between them. Regarding time point: week 23, last vaccination. Vaccine doses each comprised 300 ug of mutant IDH1 20-mer peptide, with topical imiquimod. Using immunoSEQ multiplex PCR, the repertoire was profiled, and TCRdb retains in-frame clones only, with some absent. The sample has 75,000 to 80,000 clones; approximately 85% are singletons. As for this clone: Its cognate antigen is unknown.

The V call is TRBV11-2, the J call TRBJ2-2; no clear D. Source: PBMCs, taken from a glioma patient whose treatment included an IDH1 peptide vaccine. This clonotype originated in a woman aged 45-65 years with glioma. The CDR3, as DNA: TGTGCCAGCAGCTTTACAAGCACCGGGGAGCTGTTTTTT. This codes for CASSFTSTGELFF.